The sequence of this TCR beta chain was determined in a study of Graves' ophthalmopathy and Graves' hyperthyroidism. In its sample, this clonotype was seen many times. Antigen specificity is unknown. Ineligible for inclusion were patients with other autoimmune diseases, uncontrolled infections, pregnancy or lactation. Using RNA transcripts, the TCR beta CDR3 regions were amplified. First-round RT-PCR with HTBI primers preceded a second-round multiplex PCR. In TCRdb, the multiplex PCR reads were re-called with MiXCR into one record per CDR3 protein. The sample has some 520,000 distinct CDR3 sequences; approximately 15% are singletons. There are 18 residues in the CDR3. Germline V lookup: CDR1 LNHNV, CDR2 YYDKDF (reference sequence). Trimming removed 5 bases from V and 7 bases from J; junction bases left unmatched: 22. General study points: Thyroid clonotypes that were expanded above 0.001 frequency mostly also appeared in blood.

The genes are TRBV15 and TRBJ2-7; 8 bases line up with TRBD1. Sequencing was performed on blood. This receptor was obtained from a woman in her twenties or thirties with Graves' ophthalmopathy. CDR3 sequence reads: CATSGLGQGSLRFVEQYF. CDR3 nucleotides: TGTGCCACCAGCGGCCTTGGACAGGGATCTTTACGGTTTGTGGAGCAGTACTTC.